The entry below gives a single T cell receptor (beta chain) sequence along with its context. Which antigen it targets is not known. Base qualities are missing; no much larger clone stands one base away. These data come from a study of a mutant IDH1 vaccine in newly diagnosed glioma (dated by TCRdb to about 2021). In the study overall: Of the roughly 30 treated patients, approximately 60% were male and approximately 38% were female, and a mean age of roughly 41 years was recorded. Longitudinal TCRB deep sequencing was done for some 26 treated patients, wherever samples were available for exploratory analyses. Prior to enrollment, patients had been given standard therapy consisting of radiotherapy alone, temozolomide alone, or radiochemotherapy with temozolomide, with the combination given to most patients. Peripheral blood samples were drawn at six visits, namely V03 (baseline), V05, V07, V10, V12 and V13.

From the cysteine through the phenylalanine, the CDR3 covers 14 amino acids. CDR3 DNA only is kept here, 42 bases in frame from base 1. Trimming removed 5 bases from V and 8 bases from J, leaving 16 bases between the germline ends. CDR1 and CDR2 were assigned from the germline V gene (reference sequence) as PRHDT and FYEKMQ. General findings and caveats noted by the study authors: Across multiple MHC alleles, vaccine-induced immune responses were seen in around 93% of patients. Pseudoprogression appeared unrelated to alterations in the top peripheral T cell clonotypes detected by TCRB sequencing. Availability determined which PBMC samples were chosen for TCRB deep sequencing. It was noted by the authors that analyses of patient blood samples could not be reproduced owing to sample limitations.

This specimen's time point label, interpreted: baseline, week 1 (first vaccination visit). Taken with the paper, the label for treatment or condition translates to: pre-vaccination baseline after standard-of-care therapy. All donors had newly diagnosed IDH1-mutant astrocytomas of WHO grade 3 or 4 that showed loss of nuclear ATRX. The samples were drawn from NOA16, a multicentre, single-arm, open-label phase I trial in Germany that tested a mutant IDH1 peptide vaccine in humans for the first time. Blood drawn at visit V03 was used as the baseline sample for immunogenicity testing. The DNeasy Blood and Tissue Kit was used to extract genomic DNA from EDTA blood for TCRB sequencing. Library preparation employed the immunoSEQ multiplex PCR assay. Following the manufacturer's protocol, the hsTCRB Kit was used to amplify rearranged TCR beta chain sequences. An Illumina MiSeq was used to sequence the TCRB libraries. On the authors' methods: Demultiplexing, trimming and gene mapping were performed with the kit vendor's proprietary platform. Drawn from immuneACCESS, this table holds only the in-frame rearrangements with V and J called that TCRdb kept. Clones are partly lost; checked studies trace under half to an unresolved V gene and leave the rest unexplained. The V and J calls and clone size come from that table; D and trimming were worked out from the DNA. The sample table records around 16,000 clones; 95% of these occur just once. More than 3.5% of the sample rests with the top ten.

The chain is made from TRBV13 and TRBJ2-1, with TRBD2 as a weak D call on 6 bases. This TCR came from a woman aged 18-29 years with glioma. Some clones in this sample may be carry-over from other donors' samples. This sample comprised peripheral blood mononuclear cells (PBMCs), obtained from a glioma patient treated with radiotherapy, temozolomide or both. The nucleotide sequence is TGTGCCAGCAGCGGCGGGGTCCTATTGGATGAGCAGTTCTTC. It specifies CASSGGVLLDEQFF.